This T cell receptor beta chain was retrieved from a study of cytomegalovirus exposure and HLA in healthy donors. Study-wide findings and caveats: Reported findings show TCR beta sequences accurately forecast HLA-A and HLA-B alleles in most subjects. A later analysis showed HLA-associated TCR beta chains outstripping equally common others in clonal expansion.

With 1 base clipped from V and 4 bases from J, the junction kept 8 bases outside the gene matches. Germline V CDR1 and CDR2: GTSNPN, SVGIG (reference sequence). This CDR3 comprises 17 residues. PCR used 60 Vbeta primers and 13 Jbeta primers. The repertoire was sequenced with immunoSEQ multiplex PCR; TCRdb's copy has only in-frame clones and lacks some. The repertoire holds approximately 100,000 clones, with around 85% as singletons. Worth noting for this clone: Its specificity is unknown.

The sample comprised PBMCs. The receptor was isolated from a man between 25 and 39 years old in good health and CMV-seronegative. The chain employs TRBV30 and TRBJ2-3, with 13 bases matching TRBD2. The CDR3 loop reads CAWSASRTSGSADTQYF. The CDR3 DNA sequence: TGTGCCTGGAGTGCCTCGAGGACTAGCGGGAGCGCAGATACGCAGTATTTT.